This entry features one T cell receptor beta chain sequence. These data belong to a study of blood T cell repertoires in COVID-19. Overall study: From T cells, B-cell-depleted T cells, or PBMCs came the material, which was cDNA or gDNA.

Participant-reported clinical history was the basis for cohort assignment. The CDR3 is 14 residues long. Germline CDR1 and CDR2: SGHRS and YFSETQ. V was pared by 3 bases and J by 6 bases, with 15 bases between. TCRdb's table, derived via immunoSEQ multiplex PCR, lists solely in-frame clones and lacks some. In the table there are fewer than 350,000 clones, around 90% of which are singletons. The chain is built from TRBV5-1 and TRBJ1-1; D is uncertain. Source material: PBMCs or T cells enriched from blood (not recorded which). The sequence came from a woman younger than 30 with acute COVID-19. The chain's CDR3 is CASSSAGRSPEAFF. The CDR3 region has the DNA TGCGCCAGCAGCTCGGCCGGGAGAAGCCCTGAAGCTTTCTTT.